Sequencing of this TCR beta chain was carried out in a study of T cell responses to AZD1222 COVID-19 vaccine. Sequencing used immunoSEQ multiplex PCR; TCRdb keeps in-frame clones, though not all of them. The sample lists roughly 170,000 clones; 88% were seen once. Study results and limitations: There were vaccine-associated CD4 TCRs across spike, dominant at 160-218 and 743-854.

The V end was cut by 6 bases, the J end by 4 bases, with 9 bases between. Per the germline V gene, CDR1 is MDHEN and CDR2 is SYDVKM. CDR3 size: 12 residues. A remark on this clone: Its target is not known.

The sequenced sample was peripheral blood, obtained on day 0 of AZD1222 vaccination. This receptor was taken from an adult in good health. The genes are TRBV28 and TRBJ1-2; D perhaps matches TRBD1 (6 bases). The chain's CDR3 is CASSSTGYGYTF. DNA for the CDR3: TGTGCCAGCAGCTCGACAGGCTATGGCTACACCTTC.